The T cell receptor (beta chain) under discussion was sequenced for a study of regulatory T cells in long-lasting Graves disease. General study findings and limits: Only peripheral blood was studied, not thyroid tissue. New patients shared fewer than 1,000 public clonotypes, and persistent patients shared more, with 2,500 to 3,000.

CDR3-region Arm-PCR and iRepertoire HTBI primers produced the TCR beta libraries. TCRdb itself ran the multiplex PCR reads through MiXCR, one entry per CDR3 protein. The sample has some 500,000 distinct CDR3 sequences; about 15% are singletons. In this sample, this clonotype turned up many times. Its antigen is currently unknown. Time point: newly diagnosed GD, antithyroid drugs for less than 3 months. From RNA extracted from PBMCs, the TCR library was made. Each of the patients was recruited from an endocrinology department situated in Xi'an, China. These data also featured in a second study, about T cells in Graves' hyperthyroidism and ophthalmopathy.

The specimen was peripheral blood mononuclear cells (PBMCs), collected at new diagnosis, from a patient treated with antithyroid drugs. The receptor was derived from a woman aged 35-65 years with Graves disease.

This chain's CDR3 is CASSRGQPYNEQFF. The CDR3 DNA follows: TGTGCCAGCAGTCGGGGACAGCCATACAATGAGCAGTTCTTC. The J gene is TRBJ2-1, the V gene TRBV6-1; 7 nucleotides align to TRBD1. CDR3 length: 14 amino acids. V was pared by 5 bases and J by 4 bases, with 5 bases of the junction left unmatched. CDR1 MNHNS and CDR2 SASEGT come from the germline V gene.